This TCR beta chain was captured in a study of blood T cells in healthy people across ages. Study-level information: Template-switching capture recovered about one barcoded beta molecule per two T cells. General study points: Roughly linear declines in TCR beta diversity per million T cells occurred with age. Shifts in expanded clonotypes may have been confounded by donor CMV status, which was unknown. Investigators viewed diversity estimates from one million T cells as underestimates, the study reported.

PCR was performed a second time for about 7 to 12 cycles using a sample-barcoded 5' primer and a J-beta primer mix. From the 5' RACE reads, TCRdb called clonotypes with MiXCR, one entry per CDR3 protein. The sample yields about 1,800,000 distinct CDR3 sequences, 28% seen once. CDR3 size: 15 residues. With 2 bases removed from V and 0 bases from J, the gap between germline ends came to 10 bases. Germline V gene lookup returns CDR1 KGHSH and CDR2 LQKENI. This clonotype was seen a few times. What it recognizes is unknown. The TCR originated in a woman in her 30s in good health. Sequencing used blood. V and J are TRBV18 and TRBJ1-1, with D possibly TRBD1 on 6 matching bases. The DNA of the CDR3 is TGTGCCAGCTCACCATGGCAGGGGCTGAACACTGAAGCTTTCTTT. It yields the protein CASSPWQGLNTEAFF.